The 17 T cell receptor beta chains reported below all come from one sample, sequenced in a study of identical twins (dated by TCRdb to about 2016). The library was produced with 5' RACE. The instrument given in TCRdb is Illumina HiSeq 2000. Using fastp trimming at Q25 and MiXCR clonotype assembly, TCRdb reanalyzed the public sequencing data and kept in-frame beta chains. Every entry covers one CDR3 protein and lists the most common genes and DNA from its rows. Across this sample there are around 570,000 distinct CDR3 sequences, with around a tenth seen only once. In total, the top ten clones hold 2.5% to 3% of the sample. These data were likewise used in another study, on yellow fever vaccine responses in identical twins.

The source material was PBMCs. The origin of the receptors is a woman between 18 and 29 years old in good health.

This clonotype was observed many times. The chain joins TRBV10-2 to TRBJ2-2; the D is unclear. The germline V and J ends were trimmed by 1 base and 1 base, with 7 bases remaining between them. CDR1 and CDR2 (germline): WSHSY, SAAADI. This CDR3 contains 15 residues. CDR3 DNA sequence: TGCGCCAGCAGTGAGTTCGGGCAGAACACCGGGGAGCTGTTTTTT. It specifies CASSEFGQNTGELFF.

Many counts were recorded for this clonotype. The J gene is TRBJ1-6, the V gene TRBV20-1; 8 bases align to TRBD1. V lost 3 bases, J lost 7 bases, and 5 bases stayed unmatched. Germline CDR1 is DFQATT and CDR2 is SNEGSKA (reference sequence). CDR3 size: 14 residues. The CDR3: CSASSQGANSPLHF. CDR3 sequence (DNA): TGCAGTGCTAGTAGCCAGGGGGCGAATTCACCCCTCCACTTT.

The rearrangement links TRBV3-1 to TRBJ2-5; 11 bases agree with TRBD2. The CDR3 has 18 residues. Looked up from germline, CDR1 is LGHDT and CDR2 is YNNKEL (reference sequence). Germline trimming cut 0 bases from V and 5 bases from J; bases unmatched to any gene: 11. The CDR3 DNA reads TGTGCCAGCAGCCAAGATTGGGCTAGCGGGGGGCCGGGGGAGACCCAGTACTTC. Translating it yields CASSQDWASGGPGETQYF.

This clonotype was observed at least ten times. CDR3 residues: CASSLAPSTDTQYF. DNA of the CDR3: TGTGCCAGCAGCTTAGCACCGAGCACAGATACGCAGTATTTT. The chain has TRBV7-2 and TRBJ2-3; D not certain. V shed 0 bases and J shed 0 bases, with 4 bases lying between them. CDR1 SGHTA and CDR2 FQGNSA come from the germline V gene. The CDR3 consists of 14 residues.

The chain recombines TRBV7-3 with TRBJ1-1; 8 nucleotides match TRBD1. The germline gives CDR1 SGHTA, CDR2 FQGTGA. There are 13 residues in the CDR3. V lost 6 bases and J lost 3; bases outside the gene matches: 3. This CDR3 is CASRQGGDTEAFF. The DNA for the CDR3 is TGTGCCAGCAGACAGGGGGGGGACACTGAAGCTTTCTTT.

This clonotype was observed a handful of times. J is TRBJ1-5 and V is TRBV5-1, with D possibly TRBD1 on 5 matching bases. The ends were cut back, 1 base at V and 2 bases at J, with 10 bases in the middle. The germline V gene has CDR1 SGHRS and CDR2 YFSETQ. The CDR3 runs 15 residues. This CDR3 is CASSLSGDRNQPQHF. CDR3 bases: TGCGCCAGCAGCTTGTCTGGGGACCGCAATCAGCCCCAGCATTTT.

This clonotype was counted between two and nine times. The V gene is TRBV5-1, the J gene TRBJ2-1; tentative D call: TRBD1 (9 bases). CDR1 is SGHRS and CDR2 is YFSETQ in the germline V gene. The CDR3 sequence is 16 residues long. Trimming removed 2 bases from V and 6 bases from J, with 18 bases in between. CDR3 amino acids: CASSLPGGDRANEQFF. In nucleotides, the CDR3 is TGCGCCAGCAGCTTACCCGGGGGGGACAGGGCCAATGAGCAGTTCTTC.

The chain joins TRBV6-5 to TRBJ2-1; D is unresolved. CDR3 size: 17 residues. V was trimmed by 2 bases and J by 1 base, leaving 15 bases between them. Germline V lookup: CDR1 MNHEY, CDR2 SVGAGI. The CDR3 DNA reads TGTGCCAGCAGTTACAGGGCACCCGTTATATCCTACAATGAGCAGTTCTTC. This translates into CASSYRAPVISYNEQFF.

The chain joins TRBV6-5 to TRBJ1-1; a possible D gene is TRBD1 (6 bases). The length of the CDR3 is 14 residues. V dropped 2 bases and J dropped 6 bases, with 13 bases sitting between them. Germline loops: CDR1 MNHEY, CDR2 SVGAGI. Written as DNA, the CDR3 is TGTGCCAGCAGTTACCCCCAACAGGGCCCTGAAGCTTTCTTT. Translating it yields CASSYPQQGPEAFF.

This clonotype has ten or more counts. V and J are TRBV7-9 and TRBJ1-2, with D tentatively TRBD1 (6 bases). Germline V gene data show CDR1 as SEHNR and CDR2 as FQNEAQ (reference sequence). Trimming shortened V by 4 bases and J by 4 bases, and 13 bases separated the two germline ends. CDR3 length: 14 residues. DNA for the CDR3: TGTGCCAGCAGCTCGACAGGTCAAGCCTATGGCTACACCTTC. Amino acids: CASSSTGQAYGYTF.

Ten or more counts support this clonotype. The chain combines TRBV4-1 with TRBJ2-7, with TRBD1 matching over 9 bases. The V gene end was trimmed by 4 bases and the J gene end by 2 bases; junction bases not matched to a gene: 6. This CDR3 is 15 amino acids long. Germline CDR1 is MGHRA and CDR2 is YSYEKL. For the CDR3, the DNA is TGCGCCAGCAGCCTGGGGACAGGGCTGACCTACGAGCAGTACTTC. Translation: CASSLGTGLTYEQYF.

The table lists this clonotype with many counts. This chain uses TRBV5-1 with TRBJ2-5, with 8 positions matching TRBD2. Germline values: CDR1 SGHRS, CDR2 YFSETQ. This CDR3 region has 15 residues. Trimming at V came to 2 bases and at J to 2 bases, leaving 5 bases not matched to a gene. The CDR3 nucleotides read TGCGCCAGCAGCTTAAGCGGGAGAGGACAAGAGACCCAGTACTTC. This sequence encodes CASSLSGRGQETQYF.

The chain combines TRBV5-1 with TRBJ2-5, with TRBD2 matching 9 bases. Germline trimming cut 6 bases from V and 0 bases from J; bases unmatched to any gene: 15. The germline CDR1 and CDR2 sequences are SGHRS and YFSETQ. The CDR3 is 18 amino acids. The CDR3 bases are TGCGCCAGCAACACTGTTAGGGGAGCGGGAGGAGACCAAGAGACCCAGTACTTC. Residues: CASNTVRGAGGDQETQYF.

The table lists this clonotype with many counts. The V call is TRBV6-1, the J call TRBJ2-1, with a tentative D call TRBD2 (6 bases). CDR1 is MNHNS and CDR2 is SASEGT in the germline V gene. The length of the CDR3 is 14 residues. Deletions cut 1 base from V and 6 bases from J, with 10 bases between. The CDR3 DNA follows: TGTGCCAGCAGTGAAGTAGAGGGAGGCAATGAGCAGTTCTTC. This translates into CASSEVEGGNEQFF.

This clonotype was observed many times. The chain employs TRBV7-8 and TRBJ1-3, with TRBD1 matching 8 bases. Losses at the gene ends were 4 bases for V and 0 bases for J; bases not matched to a gene: 5. The CDR3 extends over 16 amino acids. Per the germline V gene, CDR1 is SGHVS and CDR2 is FQNEAQ. The CDR3 here is CASSYGTGHSGNTIYF. CDR3 in DNA: TGTGCCAGCAGCTACGGGACAGGTCACTCTGGAAACACCATATATTTT.

V gene TRBV28 combines with J gene TRBJ2-4, with 7 nucleotides matching TRBD1. Trimming at V came to 7 bases and at J to 6 bases, leaving 6 bases not matched to a gene. Per the germline V gene, CDR1 is MDHEN and CDR2 is SYDVKM. This CDR3 has 13 residues. The CDR3 reads CASTLTGTNIQYF. CDR3 DNA: TGTGCCAGCACCTTGACAGGGACAAACATTCAGTACTTC.

This chain connects TRBV11-2 to TRBJ2-1, with a possible D match to TRBD1 (7 bases). Germline CDR1 is SGHAT and CDR2 is FQNNGV. V lost 4 bases to trimming and J lost 9 bases, with 22 bases between them. The CDR3 has 16 residues. The CDR3 coding sequence is TGTGCCAGCAGCTATTGGGCTACAGGGGTAGCGGTTGAGCAGTTCTTC. The encoded protein is CASSYWATGVAVEQFF.